This paragraph covers one TCR beta chain sequence. These data come from a study of CD8 T cells in Susac syndrome. It was with random hexamers that about 0.45 to 1 ug RNA was reverse transcribed. TCRdb independently ran MiXCR on the immunoSEQ multiplex PCR reads; one entry per CDR3 protein. The sample holds about 400,000 distinct CDR3 sequences; more than 80% are singletons and the top ten take about 0.12%. The V end was cut by 0 bases, the J end by 3 bases, with 11 bases between. The CDR3 runs 15 residues. Germline assignment: CDR1 MGHRA and CDR2 YSYEKL. The sequenced sample was CD8+ T cells from PBMCs. The chain uses TRBV4-1 and TRBJ1-1, with D maybe TRBD1 (6 bases). The source of this sequence is a human donor with multiple sclerosis. This chain's CDR3 is CASSQDRGYDTEAFF. CDR3 in DNA: TGCGCCAGCAGCCAAGATAGGGGGTACGACACTGAAGCTTTCTTT.